Below are 29 T cell receptor beta chains sequenced from a single sample in a study of blood T cell repertoires in COVID-19. The assay was immunoSEQ multiplex PCR, and TCRdb's table has in-frame clones only and misses some. The table includes roughly 230,000 clones, roughly 80% detected once. Sequencing was performed on peripheral blood. All receptors derive from a man in his fifties with active or convalescent COVID-19.

This chain connects TRBV6-1 to TRBJ1-4; no reliable D call. The germline V gene has CDR1 MNHNS and CDR2 SASEGT. V lost 0 bases and J 0 bases, leaving 8 bases between the germline ends. This CDR3 has 16 amino acids. In DNA, the CDR3 is TGTGCCAGCAGTGAAGCCCTTCCTGCAACTAATGAAAAACTGTTTTTT. Its translation: CASSEALPATNEKLFF.

In this sample, this clone turned up a few times. The genes are TRBV30 and TRBJ1-3; possibly TRBD1 for D (6 bases). Trimming left V 2 bases short and J 4 bases short, with 15 bases between. CDR3 size: 15 residues. Germline CDR1 and CDR2: GTSNPN and SVGIG (reference sequence). The CDR3 coding sequence is TGTGCCTGGAGTAGGACAGAGCAAACCGGAAACACCATATATTTT. Its protein is CAWSRTEQTGNTIYF. The entire variable domain, with the rest obtained from reference TRBV30 and TRBJ1-3, is as follows: SQTIHQWPATLVQPVGSPLSLECTVEGTSNPNLYWYRQAAGRGLQLLFYSVGIGQISSEVPQNLSASRPQDRQFILSSKKLLLSDSGFYLCAWSRTEQTGNTIYFGEGSWLTVV.

The rearrangement links TRBV7-2 to TRBJ2-7; TRBD2 matches at 9 bases. Trimming at V came to 2 bases and at J to 3 bases, leaving 5 bases not matched to a gene. Germline loops: CDR1 SGHTA, CDR2 FQGNSA. The length of the CDR3 is 15 residues. In DNA form, the CDR3 reads TGTGCCAGCAGCTTAATTGGCGGGGGGGGCTACGAGCAGTACTTC. Translation: CASSLIGGGGYEQYF.

The chain is built from TRBV7-2 and TRBJ1-3; 9 positions match TRBD1. CDR3 length: 14 residues. Per the germline V gene, CDR1 is SGHTA and CDR2 is FQGNSA. After removal of 5 bases from V and 4 bases from J, the junction contained 3 bases not matched to a gene. This CDR3 reads CASSTQGAGNTIYF. For the CDR3, the DNA is TGTGCCAGCAGCACACAGGGGGCCGGAAACACCATATATTTT.

V usage is TRBV5-6 and J usage is TRBJ2-7; no firm D call. The CDR3 runs to 12 residues. Germline V lookup: CDR1 SGHDT, CDR2 YYEEEE. Trimming removed 3 bases from V and 7 bases from J, with 11 bases in between. The CDR3 coding sequence is TGTGCCAGCAGCTACCGATCGGAGGAGCAGTACTTC. This gives the protein CASSYRSEEQYF.

The chain has TRBV7-9 and TRBJ1-4; the D gene is possibly TRBD1 (5 bases). The CDR3 has 14 residues. Germline V gives CDR1 SEHNR, CDR2 FQNEAQ (reference sequence). With 4 bases removed from V and 8 bases from J, the gap between germline ends came to 14 bases. This CDR3 reads CASSSGGLNEKLFF. The CDR3 DNA sequence: TGTGCCAGCAGCTCCGGGGGTTTAAACGAAAAACTGTTTTTT. Full variable domain (rest looked up from reference TRBV7-9 and TRBJ1-4): DTGVSQNPRHKITKRGQNVTFRCDPISEHNRLYWYRQTLGQGPEFLTYFQNEAQLEKSRLLSDRFSAERPKGSFSTLEIQRTEQGDSAMYLCASSSGGLNEKLFFGSGTQLSVL.

This clone was found a few times. The chain combines TRBV28 with TRBJ1-1; D is undetermined. V shed 5 bases and J shed 1 base, with 5 bases lying between them. The CDR3 is 12 amino acids. Germline values: CDR1 MDHEN, CDR2 SYDVKM. CDR3 residues: CASSGPNTEAFF. CDR3 coding DNA: TGTGCCAGCAGTGGCCCGAACACTGAAGCTTTCTTT.

This clone has just one count. This chain joins TRBV6-5 and TRBJ2-5; 9 bases fit TRBD2. The CDR3 totals 13 residues. Germline CDR1 reads MNHEY; CDR2 reads SVGAGI. Losses at the gene ends were 7 bases for V and 2 bases for J; bases not matched to a gene: 2. CDR3 in DNA: TGTGCCAGCACGGCGGGGGGGCAAGAGACCCAGTACTTC. It yields the protein CASTAGGQETQYF.

In its sample, this clone was seen a few times. This chain joins TRBV5-1 and TRBJ2-1; 7 bases line up with TRBD1. This CDR3 has 15 amino acids. Germline V gene data show CDR1 as SGHRS and CDR2 as YFSETQ. Unmatched junction bases numbered 12, after V lost 4 bases and J lost 8 bases. CDR3 region: CASSVYRGNSDEQFF. The CDR3 DNA sequence: TGCGCCAGCAGCGTTTACAGGGGAAATTCCGATGAGCAGTTCTTC.

V gene TRBV4-2 combines with J gene TRBJ1-5, with D possibly TRBD1 on 6 matching bases. Between the trimmed V and J ends, which lost 3 bases and 9 bases, there was a span of 15 bases. The CDR3 consists of 14 residues. Germline assignment: CDR1 LGHNA and CDR2 YNFKEQ. CDR3 in amino acids: CASSQEGGSRPQHF. CDR3 DNA: TGTGCCAGCAGCCAGGAAGGGGGATCGAGGCCCCAGCATTTT.

This clone has just one count. V is TRBV4-1 and J is TRBJ2-1, with 16 bases identical to TRBD2. Germline CDR1 MGHRA, CDR2 YSYEKL. V dropped 2 bases and J dropped 10; count of bases not matched to a gene: 11. This CDR3 has 18 amino acids. DNA for the CDR3: TGCGCCAGCAGCCAATTAGACATGGGACTAGCGGGGGGGCACGAGCAGTTCTTC. Translation: CASSQLDMGLAGGHEQFF.

The CDR3 is CASSFGTGWEKLFF. Here the CDR3 DNA reads TGTGCCAGCAGTTTCGGAACAGGGTGGGAAAAACTGTTTTTT. This sequence joins TRBV28 and TRBJ1-4; TRBD1 might be the D (6 bases). Germline V CDR1 and CDR2: MDHEN, SYDVKM. V was trimmed by 3 bases and J by 8 bases, leaving 13 bases between them. The CDR3 is made up of 14 amino acids.

The chain employs TRBV6-6 and TRBJ2-1, with D tentatively TRBD2 (5 bases). In germline, CDR1 is MNHNY, CDR2 SVGAGI (reference sequence). The CDR3 loop spans 13 amino acids. Between the trimmed V and J ends, which lost 5 bases and 4 bases, there was a span of 9 bases. CDR3 in DNA: TGTGCCAGCAGTCCCGGACTTTACAATGAGCAGTTCTTC. Amino acid sequence: CASSPGLYNEQFF.

In this sample, this clone turned up many times. The chain combines TRBV27 with TRBJ2-7, with 9 bases lining up with TRBD1. Germline-derived CDR1 and CDR2 are MNHEY and SMNVEV (reference sequence). After removal of 3 bases from V and 2 bases from J, the junction contained 5 bases not matched to a gene. This CDR3 has 15 amino acids. DNA for the CDR3: TGTGCCAGCAGTTTCACCGGGACAGGGACCTACGAGCAGTACTTC. Its protein product is CASSFTGTGTYEQYF.

The V and J genes are TRBV10-1 and TRBJ2-3, with D possibly matching TRBD2 (6 bases). In germline, CDR1 is WNHNN, CDR2 SYGVQD (reference sequence). V was clipped by 2 bases and J by 4 bases, with 16 bases between them. The CDR3 sequence is 16 residues long. The CDR3 DNA follows: TGCGCCAGCAGTGAGCCGACGGGACTTCCTCCAGATACGCAGTATTTT. Translation: CASSEPTGLPPDTQYF.

The CDR3 DNA sequence: TGTGCCAGCAGTCTGGGACTAGCGGCGGGAAATGAGCAGTTCTTC. Its translation: CASSLGLAAGNEQFF. V and J are TRBV6-5 and TRBJ2-1; 11 nucleotides line up with TRBD2. The V gene's germline CDR1 is MNHEY and CDR2 SVGAGI. The J segment lost 7 bases and the V segment lost 5 bases, leaving 7 bases of the junction unmatched. This CDR3 contains 15 residues.

The V and J genes are TRBV30 and TRBJ2-5, with 10 bases identical to TRBD2. Germline-derived CDR1 and CDR2 are GTSNPN and SVGIG (reference sequence). With 1 base clipped from V and 4 bases from J, the junction kept 12 bases outside the gene matches. The CDR3 sequence is 17 residues long. DNA for the CDR3: TGTGCCTGGAGTGCGGCCTTAGCGGGGGGCCGGGGAGAGACCCAGTACTTC. It codes for CAWSAALAGGRGETQYF.

A word on this clone: Different DNA sequences within this sample yield the same CDR3. V is TRBV20-1 and J is TRBJ1-2, with D unresolved. Germline V gene data show CDR1 as DFQATT and CDR2 as SNEGSKA (reference sequence). Trimming pared 3 bases from V and 3 bases from J, leaving 5 bases between. The CDR3 contains 11 residues. For the CDR3, the DNA is TGCAGTGCTAGGCAGGACTATGGCTACACCTTC. It yields the protein CSARQDYGYTF.

This rearrangement joins TRBV5-1 to TRBJ2-7, with TRBD1 matching 10 bases. Germline V gene lookup returns CDR1 SGHRS and CDR2 YFSETQ. This CDR3 region has 14 residues. Unmatched junction bases numbered 4, after V lost 5 bases and J lost 2 bases. The CDR3 bases are TGCGCCAGCAGTTGGACAGGGGGGGCCTACGAGCAGTACTTC. This translates into CASSWTGGAYEQYF.

The rearrangement joins TRBV19 to TRBJ1-1, with unresolved D. Germline lookup yields CDR1 LNHDA and CDR2 SQIVND (reference sequence). This CDR3 comprises 14 residues. With 3 bases removed from V and 2 bases from J, the gap between germline ends came to 10 bases. The CDR3: CASSMGGRNTEAFF. The CDR3 nucleotides read TGTGCCAGTAGTATGGGAGGGCGAAACACTGAAGCTTTCTTT.

V gene TRBV7-3 combines with J gene TRBJ2-1; 14 bases fit TRBD2. The CDR3 runs 15 residues. V gave up 6 bases and J gave up 8 bases; unmatched junction bases: 6. CDR1 is SGHTA and CDR2 is FQGTGA in the germline V gene. This CDR3 is CASSVLGLAGDEQFF. As DNA, the CDR3 is TGTGCCAGCAGTGTCTTGGGACTAGCGGGGGATGAGCAGTTCTTC.

V is TRBV5-1 and J is TRBJ1-1, with D perhaps matching TRBD1 (6 bases). V was shortened by 4 bases and J by 0 bases, with 13 bases between the two germline ends. The CDR3 length is 15 residues. The V gene's germline CDR1 is SGHRS and CDR2 YFSETQ. CDR3 protein: CASSPAGAVNTEAFF. In DNA, the CDR3 is TGCGCCAGCAGCCCGGCAGGGGCGGTGAACACTGAAGCTTTCTTT.

The rearrangement links TRBV7-2 to TRBJ1-5; TRBD1 is a possible D gene (5 bases). Per germline, CDR1 SGHTA and CDR2 FQGNSA. The length of the CDR3 is 17 residues. Trimming pared 1 base from V and 2 bases from J, leaving 15 bases between. CDR3 nucleotides: TGTGCCAGCAGCTTAGGACGCAGGGAGGGTGGCAATCAGCCCCAGCATTTT. It specifies CASSLGRREGGNQPQHF.

This rearrangement joins TRBV5-1 to TRBJ1-4, with 9 bases identical to TRBD1. Germline V gene sequence: CDR1 SGHRS, CDR2 YFSETQ. V gave up 4 bases and J gave up 8 bases; unmatched junction bases: 12. The CDR3 contains 16 residues. The CDR3 is CASSPTGTGMGEKLFF. CDR3 DNA sequence: TGCGCCAGCAGCCCAACTGGGACAGGGATGGGAGAAAAACTGTTTTTT.

This chain connects TRBV28 to TRBJ2-2; 8 nucleotides agree with TRBD2. With V trimmed by 7 bases and J by 4 bases, 8 bases remained unmatched. The germline V gene encodes CDR1 MDHEN and CDR2 SYDVKM. This CDR3 comprises 15 residues. The CDR3 reads CASKTGGAGTGELFF. CDR3 DNA: TGTGCCAGCAAGACCGGGGGGGCCGGCACCGGGGAGCTGTTTTTT.

This clone appeared once. The rearrangement links TRBV30 to TRBJ1-2, with D uncertain. CDR1 and CDR2 from the germline V gene are GTSNPN and SVGIG (reference sequence). This CDR3 has 14 amino acids. V was clipped by 4 bases and J by 4 bases, with 16 bases between them. This CDR3 is CAWNPQAAGYGYTF. For the CDR3, the DNA is TGTGCCTGGAACCCCCAGGCCGCTGGCTATGGCTACACCTTC.

The chain combines TRBV4-1 with TRBJ1-3; TRBD1 matches 7 bases. This CDR3 is built from 15 residues. Germline V gene lookup returns CDR1 MGHRA and CDR2 YSYEKL. Trimming at V came to 2 bases and at J to 2 bases, leaving 3 bases not matched to a gene. CDR3 region: CASSQPTGTGNTIYF. Here the CDR3 DNA reads TGCGCCAGCAGCCAACCGACAGGGACTGGAAACACCATATATTTT.

The V gene is TRBV7-3, the J gene TRBJ2-3; the match to TRBD1 covers 7 bases. Germline-derived CDR1 and CDR2 are SGHTA and FQGTGA. The CDR3 is 15 amino acids. With V trimmed by 0 bases and J by 3 bases, 3 bases remained unmatched. The CDR3 region has the DNA TGTGCCAGCAGCTTAACAGGGACAGTTACAGATACGCAGTATTTT. Translated: CASSLTGTVTDTQYF.

This rearrangement joins TRBV5-1 to TRBJ2-1; 11 bases line up with TRBD2. The length of the CDR3 is 15 residues. Germline CDR1 is SGHRS and CDR2 is YFSETQ. J lost 5 bases, V lost 4 bases, and 5 bases had no gene match. In DNA, the CDR3 is TGCGCCAGCAGCCCGACTAGCGGGGCCAACAATGAGCAGTTCTTC. Its protein is CASSPTSGANNEQFF.